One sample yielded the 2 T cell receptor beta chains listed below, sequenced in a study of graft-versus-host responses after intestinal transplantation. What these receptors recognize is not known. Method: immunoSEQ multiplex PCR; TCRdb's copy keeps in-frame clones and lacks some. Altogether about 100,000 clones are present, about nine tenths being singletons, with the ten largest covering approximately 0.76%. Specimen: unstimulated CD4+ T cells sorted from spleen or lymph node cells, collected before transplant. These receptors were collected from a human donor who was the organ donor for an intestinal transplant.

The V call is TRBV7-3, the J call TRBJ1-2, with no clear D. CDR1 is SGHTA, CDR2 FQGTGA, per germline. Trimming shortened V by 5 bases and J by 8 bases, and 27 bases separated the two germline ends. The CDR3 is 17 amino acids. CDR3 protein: CASSPDGFRCLYPGYTF. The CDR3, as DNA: TGTGCCAGCAGCCCGGACGGATTCAGGTGTCTCTATCCGGGCTACACCTTC.

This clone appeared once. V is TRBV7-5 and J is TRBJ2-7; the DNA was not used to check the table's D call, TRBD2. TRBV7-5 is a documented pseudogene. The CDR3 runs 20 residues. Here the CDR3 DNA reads TGTGTCAGAAGCTGGAGGAGGTTACTAGCGGGGACCCCGCGCCACTACGAGCAGTACTTC. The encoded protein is CVRSWRRLLAGTPRHYEQYF.